This TCR beta chain was identified in a study of blood T cells in healthy people across ages. This clonotype has just a few counts. A second roughly 6 to 12 cycle PCR used barcoded and J-beta primers. From the 5' RACE reads, TCRdb called clonotypes with MiXCR, one entry per CDR3 protein. The table includes fewer than 900,000 distinct CDR3 sequences, around 48% detected once. Looked up from germline, CDR1 is SGHRS and CDR2 is YFSETQ. The V and J ends lost 3 bases and 9 bases respectively, with 10 bases between them. The CDR3 sequence is 12 residues long. The gene calls are TRBV5-1 and TRBJ2-1; D not resolved. Material for sequencing was blood. The source of this sequence is a woman aged 55-70 years in good health. In DNA, the CDR3 is TGCGCCAGCAGCTCTGGGTCGGGTGAGCAGTTCTTC. Encoded protein: CASSSGSGEQFF.